This TCR beta chain came from a study of T cell responses to AZD1222 COVID-19 vaccine. Clones were sequenced by immunoSEQ multiplex PCR, and TCRdb holds only the in-frame ones, with some missing. The sample holds 120,000 to 150,000 clones, almost 90% seen once. J gave up 0 bases and V 7 bases, and 7 bases lay outside the gene matches. The CDR3 extends over 14 amino acids. Germline CDR1 SQVTM, CDR2 ANQGSEA. The clonotype originates from an adult who received the AZD1222 COVID-19 vaccine. The V gene is TRBV29-1, the J gene TRBJ1-1; 8 positions agree with TRBD1. The source material was peripheral blood, sampled 28 days after the second AZD1222 dose. The CDR3 reads CSGRTGLVNTEAFF. In DNA form, the CDR3 reads TGCAGCGGGCGGACAGGGTTGGTGAACACTGAAGCTTTCTTT.